Below are 14 T cell receptor beta chains sequenced from a single sample in a study of T-cell memory formation after mild COVID-19. TCRdb itself ran the 5' RACE reads through MiXCR, one entry per CDR3 protein. Of fewer than 450,000 distinct CDR3 sequences in the sample, approximately 24% were seen once. The sample consisted of PBMCs or a T cell subset sorted from them (not recorded which). These receptors came from an adult woman who had mild COVID-19 (a few samples of this study predate the infection). Cell type and time point are not known.

The chain recombines TRBV12-3 or TRBV12-4 with TRBJ2-4; 11 bases agree with TRBD1. The CDR3 consists of 15 residues. V trimming: 1 base; J trimming: 6 bases; junction bases outside the gene matches: 2. CDR3 region: CASSLGTGGVNIQYF. The CDR3 DNA follows: TGTGCCAGCAGTTTAGGGACAGGGGGCGTAAACATTCAGTACTTC.

This clonotype was detected a few times. The chain links TRBV4-2 to TRBJ1-2; D gene ambiguous. V dropped 0 bases and J dropped 6 bases, with 14 bases sitting between them. The CDR3 runs 15 residues. Germline V gene sequence: CDR1 LGHNA, CDR2 YNFKEQ. CDR3 coding DNA: TGTGCCAGCAGCCAAGACAGGAACCCAACAGATGGCTACACCTTC. This codes for CASSQDRNPTDGYTF.

J is TRBJ2-6 and V is TRBV29-1; TRBD2 might be the D (5 bases). Trimming took 3 bases from V and 0 from J, leaving 15 bases between them. Germline CDR1 reads SQVTM; CDR2 reads ANQGSEA. The CDR3 sequence is 17 residues long. CDR3 residues: CSVDSQRTPSGANVLTF. CDR3 nucleotide sequence: TGCAGCGTTGACTCTCAGCGGACGCCCTCTGGGGCCAACGTCCTGACTTTC.

This chain uses TRBV12-3 or TRBV12-4 with TRBJ2-3; 8 bases agree with TRBD1. The V and J ends lost 3 bases and 1 base, in that order; junction bases with no gene match: 12. The CDR3 has 18 residues. The CDR3 DNA reads as TGTGCCAGCAGTTTGGGACGGGACAGGACCGGGGGCACAGATACGCAGTATTTT. It encodes CASSLGRDRTGGTDTQYF.

J is TRBJ2-1 and V is TRBV20-1; unclear D gene. Germline lookup yields CDR1 DFQATT and CDR2 SNEGSKA (reference sequence). V was clipped by 4 bases and J by 13 bases, with 17 bases between them. The CDR3 loop spans 12 amino acids. CDR3 in amino acids: CSANSDPGLQFF. In nucleotides, the CDR3 is TGCAGTGCTAACTCAGACCCGGGTCTTCAGTTCTTC.

The chain links TRBV4-1 to TRBJ2-4; 7 bases fit TRBD2. This CDR3 contains 17 residues. With V trimmed by 1 base and J by 0 bases, 6 bases remained unmatched. The germline V gene encodes CDR1 MGHRA and CDR2 YSYEKL. CDR3 nucleotide sequence: TGCGCCAGCAGCCAAGGATGGGGGGGTGAAGCCAAAAACATTCAGTACTTC. It translates to CASSQGWGGEAKNIQYF.

This clonotype has only a few counts. The gene calls are TRBV12-3 or TRBV12-4 and TRBJ1-3; no firm D call. V was shortened by 3 bases and J by 3 bases, with 9 bases between the two germline ends. CDR3 length: 14 residues. The CDR3 sequence is CASSLGQRGNTIYF. The CDR3 region has the DNA TGTGCCAGCAGTTTGGGCCAGCGTGGAAACACCATATATTTT.

This clonotype was detected a few times. CDR3 sequence: CASSLSGTGNQPQHF. CDR3 DNA: TGTGCCAGCAGCTTATCCGGGACAGGCAATCAGCCCCAGCATTTT. The chain carries TRBV7-6 and TRBJ1-5; 7 bases agree with TRBD1. Germline lookup yields CDR1 SGHVS and CDR2 FNYEAQ. Unmatched junction bases numbered 3, after V lost 2 bases and J lost 2 bases. CDR3 length equals 15 residues.

The table lists this clonotype with a few counts. The V gene is TRBV3-1, the J gene TRBJ1-1, with D maybe TRBD1 (6 bases). The V gene lost 5 bases and the J gene lost 4 bases, with 14 bases spanning the gap. The CDR3 consists of 14 residues. Germline V lookup: CDR1 LGHDT, CDR2 YNNKEL (reference sequence). The CDR3 spells CASSGRGSVTEAFF. The CDR3 coding sequence is TGTGCCAGCAGCGGCAGGGGTAGTGTCACTGAAGCTTTCTTT.

V usage is TRBV6-5 and J usage is TRBJ2-1; D perhaps matches TRBD1 (5 bases). Germline CDR1 MNHEY, CDR2 SVGAGI. The CDR3 extends over 11 amino acids. Trimming took off 5 bases at V and 8 bases at J, with 7 bases between the two ends. The CDR3 reads CASSQGYEQFF. As DNA, the CDR3 is TGTGCCAGCAGTCAGGGATATGAGCAGTTCTTC.

The chain has TRBV29-1 and TRBJ1-1; 8 nucleotides match TRBD1. The germline CDR1 and CDR2 sequences are SQVTM and ANQGSEA. This CDR3 comprises 15 residues. V was clipped by 5 bases and J by 2 bases; unmatched bases: 10. The CDR3 sequence is CSVYNRDRPNTEAFF. The DNA of the CDR3 is TGCAGCGTTTATAACCGGGACAGGCCTAACACTGAAGCTTTCTTT.

This clonotype was seen more than once but under ten times. The CDR3 here is CASSPLTRTGYNEQYF. The DNA for the CDR3 is TGTGCCAGCAGCCCGCTCACGAGGACAGGCTACAACGAGCAGTACTTC. V gene TRBV14 combines with J gene TRBJ2-7, with 7 bases identical to TRBD1. V lost 4 bases to trimming and J lost 5 bases; unmatched junction nucleotides: 14. This CDR3 region has 16 residues. Germline CDR1 is SGHDN and CDR2 is FVKESK.

The V call is TRBV20-1, the J call TRBJ2-3, with D perhaps TRBD2 (5 bases). Per germline, CDR1 DFQATT and CDR2 SNEGSKA (reference sequence). The CDR3 length is 14 residues. Trimming left V 3 bases short and J 1 base short, with 11 bases between. CDR3 in amino acids: CSASGELRTDTQYF. CDR3 sequence (DNA): TGCAGTGCTAGTGGGGAGCTCCGCACAGATACGCAGTATTTT.

The CDR3 nucleotides read TGTGCCAGCAGCCCGTACGCAGATACGCAGTATTTT. Protein sequence: CASSPYADTQYF. The genes are TRBV14 and TRBJ2-3; D gene ambiguous. Germline assignment: CDR1 SGHDN and CDR2 FVKESK. The CDR3 extends over 12 amino acids. The V end lost 4 bases, the J end lost 4 bases, and 6 bases lay between the germline ends.